This is a list of T cell receptor beta chains from one sample in a study of CD4 T cells in relation to SARS-CoV-2 and coronaviruses. Assay: immunoSEQ multiplex PCR; the TCRdb copy retains only in-frame clones and omits some. The sample carries roughly 57,000 clones, 80% to 90% recorded once. Source material: memory CD4+ T cells from PBMCs. These receptors all come from a human donor in good health. Each CDR3 is given with its conserved first and last residue. D genes are given only for firm matches. Clone size is shown for a subset of rows, as once, few, many or a class of expanded clone.

V,J,D,size,DNA,CDR3
TRBV5-8,TRBJ2-3,-,-,TGTGCCAGCAGCTTTCGAGGGTTGTCAGATACGCAGTATTTT,CASSFRGLSDTQYF
TRBV6-6,TRBJ1-5,-,once,TGTGCCAGCAGAGAGACTGCCTTACAGCCCCAGCATTTT,CASRETALQPQHF
TRBV15,TRBJ1-1,TRBD1,-,TGTGCCACCAGCGGAGACAGGGGGCCCACTGAAGCTTTCTTT,CATSGDRGPTEAFF
TRBV2,TRBJ2-5,-,-,TGTGCCAGCAGGGGGGGACTTCCTATGGGGGAGACCCAGTACTTC,CASRGGLPMGETQYF
TRBV5-1,TRBJ1-2,TRBD1,few,TGCGCCAGCAGCCAAAATACAGGGGGCAACTATGGCTACACCTTC,CASSQNTGGNYGYTF
TRBV28,TRBJ1-6,-,-,TGTGCCAGCCGACGGCGGGGGGATAATTCACCCCTCCACTTT,CASRRRGDNSPLHF
TRBV7-2,TRBJ1-1,-,-,TGTGCCAGCAGCCCGACTTTGCGGACTGAAGCTTTCTTT,CASSPTLRTEAFF
TRBV30,TRBJ1-1,-,-,TGTGCCTGGAGTGTACGCCTGAAAGCTTTCTTT,CAWSVRLKAFF
TRBV11-1,TRBJ2-3,-,-,TGTGCCAGCAGCGCCCAGGACCTTGGCGGCACAGATACGCAGTATTTT,CASSAQDLGGTDTQYF
TRBV7-2,TRBJ2-7,TRBD2,-,TGTGCCAGCAGCTCGTCCGGGACTAGCGGATACTCCTACGAGCAGTACTTC,CASSSSGTSGYSYEQYF
TRBV3-1/TRBV3-2,TRBJ1-5,-,-,TGTGCCAGCAGCCAAGATCTGAAGGGTGGTCAGCCCCAGCATTTT,CASSQDLKGGQPQHF
TRBV28,TRBJ2-2,-,once,TGTGCCAGCAGGGACCCCAACACCGGGGAGCTGTTTTTT,CASRDPNTGELFF
TRBV6-6,TRBJ2-1,-,-,TGTGCCAGCAGTTACTCGGGGGGCGCCCCGGTTGAGCAGTTCTTC,CASSYSGGAPVEQFF
TRBV6-5,TRBJ2-7,-,-,TGTGCCAGCGAATACTACGAGCAGTACTTC,CASEYYEQYF
TRBV14,TRBJ1-4,TRBD1,-,TGTGCCAGCAGCCAAGATGCGAGAGGGACAGCTAATGAAAAACTGTTTTTT,CASSQDARGTANEKLFF
TRBV15,TRBJ1-1,-,-,TGTGCCACCAGCAGAGCAGCTTTGAACACTGAAGCTTTCTTT,CATSRAALNTEAFF
TRBV3-1/TRBV3-2,TRBJ1-6,-,few,TGTGCCAGCAGCCCTAGCTCCTATAATTCACCCCTCCACTTT,CASSPSSYNSPLHF
TRBV6-1,TRBJ1-2,-,-,TGTGCCAGCAGTGAGCCGGGACGACAGCACTATGGCTACACCTTC,CASSEPGRQHYGYTF
TRBV3-1/TRBV3-2,TRBJ1-1,-,few,TGTGCCAGCAGCCAATTGATGGCTGAAGCTTTCTTT,CASSQLMAEAFF
TRBV6-1,TRBJ1-5,-,-,TGTGCCAGCAGTGAACGCAGTAGCAATCAGCCCCAGCATTTT,CASSERSSNQPQHF
TRBV13,TRBJ2-2,TRBD2,-,TGTGCCAGCAGCCTGAGGCTAGCGGTCACCGGGGAGCTGTTTTTT,CASSLRLAVTGELFF
TRBV27,TRBJ1-5,-,few,TGTGCCAGCAGTTGGAACAGGGATCAGCCCCAGCATTTT,CASSWNRDQPQHF
TRBV9,TRBJ2-1,TRBD2,-,TGTGCCAGCAGCGTAGGAGGAGGTAGCGGGAGCAATGAGCAGTTCTTC,CASSVGGGSGSNEQFF
TRBV5-1,TRBJ2-3,-,once,TGCGCCAGCAGCTTGAGGGGGGGCTCCCTGGGGACAGATACGCAGTATTTT,CASSLRGGSLGTDTQYF
TRBV12-3/TRBV12-4,TRBJ1-5,-,-,TGTGCCAGCAGTTTCCCCCCTCAGCCCCAGCATTTT,CASSFPPQPQHF